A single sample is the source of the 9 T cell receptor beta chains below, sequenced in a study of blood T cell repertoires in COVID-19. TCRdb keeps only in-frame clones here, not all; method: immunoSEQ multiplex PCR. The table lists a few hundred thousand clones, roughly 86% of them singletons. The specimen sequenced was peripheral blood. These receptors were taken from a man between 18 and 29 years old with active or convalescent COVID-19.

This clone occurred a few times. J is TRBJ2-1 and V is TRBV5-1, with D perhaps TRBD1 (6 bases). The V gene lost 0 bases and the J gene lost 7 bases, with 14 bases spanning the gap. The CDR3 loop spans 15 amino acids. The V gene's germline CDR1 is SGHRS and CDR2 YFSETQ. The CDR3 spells CASSLVAGDGNEQFF. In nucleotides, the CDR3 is TGCGCCAGCAGCTTGGTGGCAGGGGACGGGAATGAGCAGTTCTTC.

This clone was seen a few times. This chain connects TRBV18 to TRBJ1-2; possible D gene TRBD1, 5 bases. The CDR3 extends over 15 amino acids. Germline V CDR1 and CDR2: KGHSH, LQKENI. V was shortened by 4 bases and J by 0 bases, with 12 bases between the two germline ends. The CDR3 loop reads CASSRGGPANYGYTF. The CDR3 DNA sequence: TGTGCCAGCTCACGGGGGGGACCAGCTAACTATGGCTACACCTTC.

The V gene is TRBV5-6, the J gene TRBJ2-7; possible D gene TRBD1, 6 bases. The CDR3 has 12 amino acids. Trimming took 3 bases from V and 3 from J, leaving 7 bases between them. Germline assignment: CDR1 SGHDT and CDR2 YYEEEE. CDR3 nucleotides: TGTGCCAGCAGCTCGGACAGCTACGAGCAGTACTTC. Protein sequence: CASSSDSYEQYF.

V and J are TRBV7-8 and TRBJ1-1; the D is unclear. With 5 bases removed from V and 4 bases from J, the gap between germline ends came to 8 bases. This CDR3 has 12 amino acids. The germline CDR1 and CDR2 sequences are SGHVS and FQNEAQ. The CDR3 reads CASSRRSTEAFF. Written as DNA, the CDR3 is TGTGCCAGCAGCCGAAGGAGCACTGAAGCTTTCTTT.

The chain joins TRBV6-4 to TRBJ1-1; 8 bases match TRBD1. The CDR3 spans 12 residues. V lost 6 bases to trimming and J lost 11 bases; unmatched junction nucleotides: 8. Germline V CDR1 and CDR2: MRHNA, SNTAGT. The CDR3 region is CASRDRTGSAFF. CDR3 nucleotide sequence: TGTGCCAGCAGGGACCGGACAGGGTCGGCTTTCTTT.

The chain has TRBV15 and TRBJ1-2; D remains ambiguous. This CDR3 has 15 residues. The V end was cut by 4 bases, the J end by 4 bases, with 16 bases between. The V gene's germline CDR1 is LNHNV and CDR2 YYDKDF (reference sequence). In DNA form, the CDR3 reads TGTGCCACCAGCACCGGAGGAAGGACGGCCTATGGCTACACCTTC. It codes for CATSTGGRTAYGYTF.

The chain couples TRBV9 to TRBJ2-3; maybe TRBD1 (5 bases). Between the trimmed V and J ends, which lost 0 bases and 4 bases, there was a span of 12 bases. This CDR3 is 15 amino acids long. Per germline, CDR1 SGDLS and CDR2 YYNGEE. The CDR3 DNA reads TGTGCCAGCAGCGTAGGGGCCGTAGGGGCAGATACGCAGTATTTT. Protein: CASSVGAVGADTQYF.

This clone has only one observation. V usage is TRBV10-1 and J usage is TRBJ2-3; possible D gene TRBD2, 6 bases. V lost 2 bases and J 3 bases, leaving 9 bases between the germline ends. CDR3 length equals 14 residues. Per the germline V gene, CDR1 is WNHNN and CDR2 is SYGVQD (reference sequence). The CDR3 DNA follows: TGCGCCAGCAGTGAGGCGGGGCTGACAGATACGCAGTATTTT. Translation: CASSEAGLTDTQYF.

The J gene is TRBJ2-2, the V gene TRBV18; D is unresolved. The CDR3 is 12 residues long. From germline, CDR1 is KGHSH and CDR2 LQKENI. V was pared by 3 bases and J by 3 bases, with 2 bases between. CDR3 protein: CASSPYTGELFF. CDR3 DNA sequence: TGTGCCAGCTCACCCTACACCGGGGAGCTGTTTTTT. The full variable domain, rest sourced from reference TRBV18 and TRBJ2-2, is NAGVMQNPRHLVRRRGQEARLRCSPMKGHSHVYWYRQLPEEGLKFMVYLQKENIIDESGMPKERFSAEFPKEGPSILRIQQVVRGDSAAYFCASSPYTGELFFGEGSRLTVL.